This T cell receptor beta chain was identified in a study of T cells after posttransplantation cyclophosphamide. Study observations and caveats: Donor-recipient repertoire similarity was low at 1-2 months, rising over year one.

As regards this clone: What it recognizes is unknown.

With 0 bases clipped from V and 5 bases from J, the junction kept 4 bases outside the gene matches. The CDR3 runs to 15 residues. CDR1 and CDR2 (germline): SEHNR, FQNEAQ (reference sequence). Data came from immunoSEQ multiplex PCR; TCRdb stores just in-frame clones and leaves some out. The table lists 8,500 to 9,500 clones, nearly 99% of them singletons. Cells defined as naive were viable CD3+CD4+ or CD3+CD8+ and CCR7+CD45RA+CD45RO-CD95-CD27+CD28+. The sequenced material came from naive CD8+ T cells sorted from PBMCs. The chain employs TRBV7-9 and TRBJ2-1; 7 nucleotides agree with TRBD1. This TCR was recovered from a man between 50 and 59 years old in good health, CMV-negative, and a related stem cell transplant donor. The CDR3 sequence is CASSLALDRDNEQFF. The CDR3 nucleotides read TGTGCCAGCAGCTTAGCTCTCGACAGGGACAATGAGCAGTTCTTC.